This TCR beta chain was identified during a study of regulatory T cells in long-lasting Graves disease. Time point noted: persistent/refractory GD, antithyroid drugs over 5 years with positive TRAb. Researchers made the TCR library from RNA that was extracted from PBMCs. Germline assignment: CDR1 SGHAT and CDR2 FQNNGV. The CDR3 is 15 amino acids. V lost 4 bases and J 1 base, leaving 13 bases between the germline ends. This clonotype was seen repeatedly, ten times or more. Libraries of TCR beta came from iRepertoire HTBI primers plus Arm-PCR of CDR3 regions. TCRdb independently ran MiXCR on the multiplex PCR reads; one entry per CDR3 protein. The table lists roughly 300,000 distinct CDR3 sequences, 22% of them singletons.

Sequenced here: peripheral blood mononuclear cells (PBMCs), sampled when the disease was refractory, from a patient treated with antithyroid drugs. The sequence was collected from a female donor with Graves disease. V usage is TRBV11-2 and J usage is TRBJ2-5; D may be TRBD2 (5 bases). This chain's CDR3 is CASSSTWTPQETQYF. CDR3 in DNA: TGTGCCAGCAGCTCGACCTGGACTCCCCAAGAGACCCAGTACTTC.